Following are 32 T cell receptor beta chains from one sample sequenced in a study of CD8+CD57+ T cells in acquired aplastic anemia. CDR3 and TCR beta VDJ profiling relied on a genomic DNA template. TCRdb called the reads again in MiXCR, with one record for every CDR3 protein. The data hold 150,000 or so distinct CDR3 sequences, with just over 50% observed a single time. Patients picked for sequencing had shown CD8+CD57+ cell expansion detected by flow cytometry. Material: sorted CD4+, CD8+, or CD8+CD57+ T cells (not recorded which) from PBMCs. All receptors come from a human donor with aplastic anemia.

V usage is TRBV20-1 and J usage is TRBJ2-4; D may be TRBD2 (7 bases). The CDR3 totals 14 residues. The V gene lost 6 bases and the J gene lost 4 bases, with 16 bases spanning the gap. Per germline, CDR1 DFQATT and CDR2 SNEGSKA (reference sequence). In nucleotides, the CDR3 is TGCAGTGCCCCAGTAGGGGGGGTTAAAAACATTCAGTACTTC. Protein: CSAPVGGVKNIQYF.

About this clonotype: With a much larger clone just one base away, this may be a read error. The chain recombines TRBV7-6 with TRBJ2-1; TRBD2 matches 14 bases. Germline V gene sequence: CDR1 SGHVS, CDR2 FNYEAQ. The CDR3 is 15 residues long. The V gene end was trimmed by 5 bases and the J gene end by 11 bases; junction bases not matched to a gene: 8. CDR3 protein: CASSPGTSGGVQQFF. CDR3 in DNA: TGTGCCAGCAGCCCAGGGACTAGCGGGGGAGTTCAGCAGTTCTTC.

The chain has TRBV9 and TRBJ1-2; D perhaps matches TRBD1 (6 bases). Between the trimmed V and J ends, which lost 4 bases and 0 bases, there was a span of 16 bases. There are 16 residues in the CDR3. Germline assignment: CDR1 SGDLS and CDR2 YYNGEE. CDR3 residues: CASSTGWTVPNYGYTF. The CDR3 nucleotides are TGTGCCAGCAGCACCGGATGGACAGTGCCTAACTATGGCTACACCTTC.

Concerning this clonotype itself: The junction does not match germline at one end; this may be a read error. The chain recombines TRBV6-1 with TRBJ2-2, with TRBD2 as a possible D gene (6 bases). This CDR3 comprises 15 residues. CDR1 MNHNS and CDR2 SASEGT come from the germline V gene. The CDR3, as DNA: TGTGCCAGCAGCCGAGGACCCTACAACACCGGGGGGCTGTTTTTT. Amino acids: CASSRGPYNTGGLFF.

As to this clonotype: Compared with germline, one end of the junction differs, possibly owing to a read error. This chain links TRBV6-4 with TRBJ1-1; TRBD1 might be the D (6 bases). Per the germline V gene, CDR1 is MRHNA and CDR2 is SNTAGT. This CDR3 contains 14 residues. The CDR3: CVSSGSPGTTEAFF. Here the CDR3 DNA reads TGTGTCAGCAGTGGCTCGCCCGGGACAACTGAAGCTTTCTTT.

This clonotype was detected ten times or more. The chain joins TRBV7-9 to TRBJ2-2; maybe TRBD2 (5 bases). The V gene lost 1 base and the J gene lost 5 bases, with 8 bases spanning the gap. CDR3 length: 14 residues. Germline CDR1 reads SEHNR; CDR2 reads FQNEAQ (reference sequence). Here the CDR3 reads CASSLVGETGELFF. CDR3 DNA sequence: TGTGCCAGCAGCTTAGTCGGGGAAACCGGGGAGCTGTTTTTT.

The sample holds many counts of this clonotype. The chain's CDR3 is CASSHGGGPGNTIYF. DNA of the CDR3: TGTGCCAGCAGCCACGGTGGGGGCCCCGGAAACACCATATATTTT. The V call is TRBV7-8, the J call TRBJ1-3, with a tentative D call TRBD1 (6 bases). The CDR3 sequence is 15 residues long. V was pared by 5 bases and J by 4 bases, with 15 bases between. Germline CDR1 reads SGHVS; CDR2 reads FQNEAQ.

The chain has TRBV15 and TRBJ2-1; 7 bases align to TRBD1. CDR1 and CDR2 (germline): LNHNV, YYDKDF (reference sequence). The CDR3 loop spans 15 amino acids. Trimming at V came to 1 base and at J to 6 bases, leaving 6 bases not matched to a gene. The CDR3 is CATSRGQGVANEQFF. CDR3 in DNA: TGTGCCACCAGCAGAGGGCAGGGGGTGGCCAATGAGCAGTTCTTC.

A note on this clonotype: The CDR3 carries no conserved terminal phenylalanine or tryptophan, so it likely arises from a read error. The gene calls are TRBV3-1 and TRBJ2-7; D remains ambiguous. Germline lookup yields CDR1 LGHDT and CDR2 YNNKEL (reference sequence). The germline V and J ends were trimmed by 1 base and 2 bases, with 9 bases remaining between them. The CDR3 has 14 amino acids. The CDR3 loop is CASSQGQNTYEQYL. As DNA, the CDR3 is TGTGCCAGCAGCCAAGGCCAAAATACCTACGAGCAGTACCTC.

This clonotype was recorded at least ten times. V gene TRBV29-1 combines with J gene TRBJ2-7; perhaps TRBD1 as D (5 bases). Germline CDR1 reads SQVTM; CDR2 reads ANQGSEA. CDR3 length equals 12 residues. V dropped 5 bases and J dropped 3 bases, with 11 bases sitting between them. The CDR3 here is CSVFLTDYEQYF. The CDR3 nucleotides are TGCAGCGTTTTTTTGACAGACTACGAGCAGTACTTC.

The V and J genes are TRBV15 and TRBJ2-7, with 8 bases identical to TRBD2. V lost 0 bases, J lost 2 bases, and 0 bases stayed unmatched. This CDR3 contains 14 residues. The V gene's germline CDR1 is LNHNV and CDR2 YYDKDF (reference sequence). For the CDR3, the DNA is TGTGCCACCAGCAGAGAACTAGCGGCCTACGAGCAGTACTTC. Translated, it gives CATSRELAAYEQYF.

In this sample, this clonotype turned up once. The CDR3 DNA is TGCAGTGCCCTAAAGGGGCAGGGGGCCGGCGGGGAGCTGTTTTTT. It codes for CSALKGQGAGGELFF. This chain connects TRBV20-1 to TRBJ2-2, with 8 bases matching TRBD1. V lost 6 bases, J lost 7 bases, and 13 bases stayed unmatched. The germline CDR1 and CDR2 sequences are DFQATT and SNEGSKA (reference sequence). This CDR3 contains 15 residues.

This clonotype turned up a few times. A single base separates this from a much larger clone, so it may be a read error. The chain joins TRBV12-3 or TRBV12-4 to TRBJ2-5; 7 nucleotides agree with TRBD2. J gave up 4 bases and V 6 bases, and 8 bases lay outside the gene matches. The CDR3 is 14 residues long. In DNA, the CDR3 is TGTGCCAGCAGAGAAGCGGGGAGTTCAGAGACCCAGTACTTC. Amino acids: CASREAGSSETQYF.

This clonotype was counted ten times or more. The gene calls are TRBV9 and TRBJ1-2, with no clear D. The V end lost 0 bases, the J end lost 4 bases, and 16 bases lay between the germline ends. Looked up from germline, CDR1 is SGDLS and CDR2 is YYNGEE. The CDR3 consists of 16 residues. The CDR3, as DNA: TGTGCCAGCAGCGTAGCTGAGCGGGCGCGGGGCTATGGCTACACCTTC. The encoded protein is CASSVAERARGYGYTF.

The V and J genes are TRBV20-1 and TRBJ1-2, with D perhaps TRBD1 (5 bases). The CDR3 covers 12 residues. Trimming took 5 bases from V and 8 from J, leaving 15 bases between them. From germline, CDR1 is DFQATT and CDR2 SNEGSKA (reference sequence). The CDR3 reads CSAGGRGRGYTF. For the CDR3, the DNA is TGCAGTGCTGGGGGACGAGGTCGGGGCTACACCTTC.

J is TRBJ2-7 and V is TRBV3-1, with TRBD2 matching over 7 bases. Germline assignment: CDR1 LGHDT and CDR2 YNNKEL (reference sequence). There are 15 residues in the CDR3. Losses at the gene ends were 1 base for V and 6 bases for J; bases not matched to a gene: 9. CDR3 residues: CASSQVPSGAAEQYF. The CDR3 DNA follows: TGTGCCAGCAGCCAAGTACCGAGCGGGGCAGCCGAGCAGTACTTC.

This clonotype has more than one count but fewer than ten. The V call is TRBV24-1, the J call TRBJ2-2, with D possibly being TRBD2 (7 bases). CDR3 length: 14 amino acids. V was pared by 9 bases and J by 5 bases, with 15 bases between. Germline-derived CDR1 and CDR2 are KGHDR and SFDVKD. The CDR3 DNA reads TGTGCCACCGGGGCGGGGGCGCGGACCGGGGAGCTGTTTTTT. Its protein product is CATGAGARTGELFF.

This clonotype was seen a handful of times. The gene calls are TRBV25-1 and TRBJ1-1; tentative D call: TRBD1 (5 bases). Germline CDR1 reads MGHDK; CDR2 reads SYGVNS. Trimming pared 2 bases from V and 3 bases from J, leaving 16 bases between. The CDR3 length is 16 residues. CDR3 coding DNA: TGTGCCAGCAGTGAAGGGGGTACGGCCCCGGACACTGAAGCTTTCTTT. It encodes CASSEGGTAPDTEAFF.

This clonotype was seen at least ten times. The V gene is TRBV2, the J gene TRBJ2-5; a weak D match, TRBD1 (5 bases). V was trimmed by 8 bases and J by 9 bases, leaving 16 bases between them. This CDR3 is 12 amino acids long. The germline CDR1 and CDR2 sequences are SNHLY and FYNNEI. CDR3 in DNA: TGTGCCAGCTCTCGAGAAAGGGGATCCCAGTACTTC. Encoded protein: CASSRERGSQYF.

This clonotype was picked up many times. One junction end does not reproduce the germline sequence, and a read error may be involved. The CDR3 DNA is TGTGCCGTCTTCACGAACGCTGAAGCTTTCTTT. This translates into CAVFTNAEAFF. This chain uses TRBV2 with TRBJ1-1; D ambiguous. Germline CDR1 SNHLY, CDR2 FYNNEI. The CDR3 sequence is 11 residues long.

This clonotype has a single count. The rearrangement uses TRBV20-1 and TRBJ2-7, with 7 bases fitting TRBD1. The CDR3 sequence is 15 residues long. CDR1 is DFQATT and CDR2 is SNEGSKA in the germline V gene (reference sequence). V trimming: 1 base; J trimming: 2 bases; junction bases outside the gene matches: 8. The CDR3 is CSARARTGGAYEQYF. CDR3 nucleotides: TGCAGTGCTAGAGCCCGGACAGGTGGGGCCTACGAGCAGTACTTC.

This clonotype has just a few counts. The chain has TRBV4-1 and TRBJ2-2; 14 bases line up with TRBD2. Germline V gives CDR1 MGHRA, CDR2 YSYEKL. The CDR3 covers 19 residues. V lost 0 bases, J lost 5 bases, and 8 bases stayed unmatched. The CDR3 region is CASSQDRTSGGTGTGELFF. Here the CDR3 DNA reads TGCGCCAGCAGCCAAGACCGGACTAGCGGGGGGACCGGGACCGGGGAGCTGTTTTTT.

This clonotype was detected many times. The V call is TRBV7-9, the J call TRBJ2-5; D is unclear. V gave up 5 bases and J gave up 1 base, with 5 bases separating them. This CDR3 region has 12 residues. CDR1 SEHNR and CDR2 FQNEAQ come from the germline V gene (reference sequence). Here the CDR3 reads CASSPRQETQYF. Here the CDR3 DNA reads TGTGCCAGCAGCCCCCGCCAAGAGACCCAGTACTTC.

In its sample, this clonotype was seen many times. The chain links TRBV10-1 to TRBJ2-1; TRBD1 matches 7 bases. Per the germline V gene, CDR1 is WNHNN and CDR2 is SYGVQD (reference sequence). There are 16 residues in the CDR3. The V gene end was trimmed by 0 bases and the J gene end by 5 bases; junction bases not matched to a gene: 7. The chain's CDR3 is CASSESGKGAHNEQFF. DNA of the CDR3: TGCGCCAGCAGTGAGTCGGGGAAGGGGGCCCACAATGAGCAGTTCTTC.

Concerning this clonotype itself: Germline and junction disagree at one end, which may indicate a read error. The chain couples TRBV12-3 or TRBV12-4 to TRBJ2-5; D is unresolved. This CDR3 is built from 13 residues. CDR3: CATSDTSVETQYF. The CDR3 coding sequence is TGTGCCACCAGTGATACCTCGGTCGAGACCCAGTACTTC.

To note about this clonotype: At one boundary the junction diverges from the germline segment, which might be a read error. The chain couples TRBV7-7 to TRBJ2-5, with 12 bases matching TRBD2. This CDR3 is 14 amino acids long. Germline-derived CDR1 and CDR2 are SSHAT and FNYEAQ (reference sequence). The CDR3 DNA is TGTGCTAGCACCCCCTACCCACTAGCGGGGGGACAGTACTTC. This codes for CASTPYPLAGGQYF.

This clonotype was observed a few times. The J gene is TRBJ1-2, the V gene TRBV3-1; 8 bases line up with TRBD1. This CDR3 has 16 amino acids. V was pared by 6 bases and J by 7 bases, with 16 bases of the junction left unmatched. CDR1 is LGHDT, CDR2 YNNKEL, per germline (reference sequence). The CDR3 DNA follows: TGTGCCAGCAGATTGGGACAGGCCTCAGGGTCGGGTGGCTACACCTTC. It encodes CASRLGQASGSGGYTF. The variable domain in full, with the rest retrieved from reference TRBV3-1 and TRBJ1-2, is DTAVSQTPKYLVTQMGNDKSIKCEQNLGHDTMYWYKQDSKKFLKIMFSYNNKELIINETVPNRFSPKSPDKAHLNLHINSLELGDSAVYFCASRLGQASGSGGYTFGSGTRLTVV.

This chain joins TRBV20-1 and TRBJ1-1; 8 nucleotides match TRBD1. Trimming took 6 bases from V and 1 from J; bases not matched to a gene: 7. The CDR3 is 14 amino acids. Germline V gene lookup returns CDR1 DFQATT and CDR2 SNEGSKA (reference sequence). In nucleotides, the CDR3 is TGCAGTGCCTCAACCGGGACAGGGAACACTGAAGCTTTCTTT. Protein: CSASTGTGNTEAFF.

The chain is built from TRBV29-1 and TRBJ1-4; D is undetermined. This CDR3 spans 12 amino acids. The V end lost 0 bases, the J end lost 15 bases, and 14 bases lay between the germline ends. Germline CDR1 and CDR2: SQVTM and ANQGSEA. The CDR3 DNA reads as TGCAGCGTTGAAGATCCCTCGCTGGGTGTGTTTTTT. Its translation: CSVEDPSLGVFF.

This clonotype was seen more than once but under ten times. CDR3 loop: CAITRDRDPAGYTF. The CDR3 nucleotides are TGTGCCATCACTCGAGACAGGGATCCAGCGGGCTACACCTTC. The V call is TRBV10-3, the J call TRBJ1-2; 7 positions agree with TRBD1. CDR3 length equals 14 residues. The junction had 13 bases not matched to a gene; V was cut back by 7 bases and J by 8 bases. Germline values: CDR1 ENHRY, CDR2 SYGVKD.

Worth noting for this clonotype: This CDR3 is missing its conserved last phenylalanine or tryptophan, likely due to a read error. The DNA is left out, because the CDR3 cannot be placed on it with certainty; the CDR3 is given as TCRdb lists it. The chain combines TRBV2 with TRBJ2-7; the table calls TRBD2, which could not be checked here. The CDR3 extends over 8 residues, inclusive of both ends. Germline V gives CDR1 SNHLY, CDR2 FYNNEI. CDR3 protein: CASSEGAG.

With respect to this clonotype: One end of the junction is discordant with germline, which a read error may explain. The chain combines TRBV14 with TRBJ1-2, with D unclear. The CDR3 is 15 residues long. CDR1 and CDR2 from the germline V gene are SGHDN and FVKESK. In DNA form, the CDR3 reads TGTGCCAGCAGCCCCTATGCAGACGCTAACTATGGCTACATCTTC. As protein: CASSPYADANYGYIF.